The following is a TCR beta chain sequence with its context. Trimming cost V 4 bases and J 5 bases; bases outside gene matches: 10. This CDR3 region has 18 residues. From germline, CDR1 is SGHAT and CDR2 FQNNGV. TCRdb's table, derived via immunoSEQ multiplex PCR, lists solely in-frame clones and lacks some. The data hold about 130,000 clones, with 85% to 95% observed a single time. This specimen belongs to a study of control samples from healthy donors and cancer patients. The clonotype comes from a man between 18 and 35 years old in good health. The chain couples TRBV11-2 to TRBJ2-3; 15 bases match TRBD2. Sequenced material: blood. As DNA, the CDR3 is TGTGCCAGCAGCTCTCGTCCCACGGGACTAGCGGGGGGAGATACGCAGTATTTT. Amino acid sequence: CASSSRPTGLAGGDTQYF.